The clone carrying this T cell receptor beta chain was picked up a small number of times. Antigen: not known. The record originates from a study of regulatory T cells in long-lasting Graves disease. Time point given: newly diagnosed GD, antithyroid drugs for less than 3 months. From PBMCs, RNA was extracted and then used to make the TCR library. iRepertoire HTBI primers and Arm-PCR of CDR3 regions built TCR beta libraries. TCRdb re-analysed the multiplex PCR reads in MiXCR, keeping a single row per CDR3 protein. The data hold 250,000 or so distinct CDR3 sequences, with about 18% observed a single time. There are 16 residues in the CDR3. V shed 5 bases and J 4 bases; nucleotides not matched to a gene: 11. Germline-derived CDR1 and CDR2 are SEHNR and FQNEAQ (reference sequence). Study outcomes and limitations: Not thyroid tissue but only peripheral blood was studied.

Another study also made use of these data, one on T cells in Graves' hyperthyroidism and ophthalmopathy. That source notes: Patients aged 18 to 65 had newly diagnosed hyperthyroidism lasting under 2 months. The blood repertoire included most of the expanded thyroid clonotypes above 0.001.

The sequencing used peripheral blood mononuclear cells (PBMCs), collected at new diagnosis, from a patient treated with antithyroid drugs. The receptor's source is a woman in her twenties or thirties with Graves disease. V is TRBV7-9 and J is TRBJ2-7, with 10 bases fitting TRBD2. The CDR3 loop is CASSQPERGGLYEQYF. CDR3 nucleotide sequence: TGTGCCAGCAGCCAACCCGAGCGGGGGGGCCTTTACGAGCAGTACTTC.